This T cell receptor (beta chain) was recovered during a study of blood T cell repertoires in COVID-19. Germline loops: CDR1 LNHDA, CDR2 SQIVND (reference sequence). Unmatched junction bases numbered 9, after V lost 2 bases and J lost 7 bases. CDR3 length equals 15 residues. Clones were sequenced by immunoSEQ multiplex PCR, and TCRdb holds only the in-frame ones, with some missing. The data show about 90,000 clones, roughly nine tenths seen once. The chain has TRBV19 and TRBJ2-7, with 9 bases lining up with TRBD2. The sequence was obtained from a man in his fifties or sixties with acute or convalescent COVID-19. The specimen sequenced was peripheral blood. The CDR3 region is CASSITWTSAGEQYF. In nucleotides, the CDR3 is TGTGCCAGTAGTATAACCTGGACTAGCGCAGGTGAGCAGTACTTC. Filled out from reference TRBV19 and TRBJ2-7, the complete variable domain reads DGGITQSPKYLFRKEGQNVTLSCEQNLNHDAMYWYRQDPGQGLRLIYYSQIVNDFQKGDIAEGYSVSREKKESFPLTVTSAQKNPTAFYLCASSITWTSAGEQYFGPGTRLTVT.